This T cell receptor beta chain appears in the sequencing data of a study of human T cells and chemical hapten exposure. The time point denotes: pre-sensitization, week 0. This sample's treatment: therapeutic diphenylcyclopropenone sensitization with weekly scalp DPC. Each CDR3 protein gets one entry after TCRdb re-called the RACE reads with MiXCR. This sample has 240,000 or so distinct CDR3 sequences; 7.5% to 9% occur once, and the top ten carry 2.3%. Trimming removed 0 bases at V and 2 bases at J, with 8 bases between. Per the germline V gene, CDR1 is SGHRS and CDR2 is YFSETQ. The CDR3 spans 15 residues. Study findings and constraints: Counts of TCRs above 1 in 1000 frequency stayed unchanged with DPC sensitization.

This clonotype was seen more than once but under ten times. The antigen is unknown. This specimen consisted of whole blood, obtained in connection with sensitization to the hapten diphenylcyclopropenone (DPC). The receptor's source is a woman aged 40 to 50 with alopecia areata. Some clones in this sample may be carry-over from other donors' samples. This chain connects TRBV5-1 to TRBJ2-2; D ambiguous. The CDR3 DNA sequence: TGCGCCAGCAGCTTGGATGGGTTAAACACCGGGGAGCTGTTTTTT. Protein sequence: CASSLDGLNTGELFF.